A selection of T cell receptor beta chains follows, all from one sample in a study of PD-1 blockade in mismatch repair-deficient tumors. The table came from immunoSEQ multiplex PCR; TCRdb's copy has only in-frame clones and leaves some out. This table holds 100,000 to 150,000 clones, around nine tenths found once. Sample: peripheral blood, taken almost 74 weeks after starting pembrolizumab. The source is an adult with mismatch repair-deficient cancer. Both conserved end residues are part of each CDR3. The D gene is left open where the match is weak. Clone size, where shown, is once, few, many, or a class for clones that have expanded.

V	J	D	size	CDR3	DNA
TRBV11-3	TRBJ2-7	TRBD2	.	CASSSQGLAGYEQYF	TGTGCCAGCAGCTCCCAGGGACTAGCGGGGTACGAGCAGTACTTC
TRBV4-1	TRBJ2-7	.	.	CASSQEQVVSYEQYF	TGCGCCAGCAGCCAAGAACAGGTCGTCTCCTACGAGCAGTACTTC
TRBV19	TRBJ2-1	.	once	CASSIVAGARGSEQFF	TGTGCCAGTAGTATAGTGGCGGGGGCCAGGGGGAGTGAGCAGTTCTTC
TRBV27	TRBJ2-5	.	.	CASRTIGHETQYF	TGTGCCAGCAGGACTATCGGGCACGAGACCCAGTACTTC
TRBV13	TRBJ2-5	.	.	CASSFGVETQYF	TGTGCCAGCAGCTTCGGGGTAGAGACCCAGTACTTC
TRBV6-5	TRBJ1-1	.	.	CASRTTAMNTEAFF	TGTGCCAGCAGGACGACAGCCATGAACACTGAAGCTTTCTTT
TRBV5-6	TRBJ2-3	.	.	CASSLSLARFYTQYF	TGTGCCAGCAGCTTGTCTCTAGCGCGTTTCTATACGCAGTATTTT
TRBV4-3	TRBJ2-7	.	.	CASSQGRASYEQYF	TGCGCCAGCAGCCAGGGGCGGGCATCCTACGAGCAGTACTTC
TRBV5-6	TRBJ2-5	TRBD2	.	CASSLGAGGQWTQYF	TGTGCCAGCAGCTTGGGGGCGGGAGGACAATGGACCCAGTACTTC
TRBV14	TRBJ2-1	.	.	CASSQDRARNPEQFF	TGTGCCAGCAGCCAAGACAGGGCCCGGAATCCAGAGCAGTTCTTC
TRBV6-6	TRBJ2-5	.	.	CASGRLQETQYF	TGTGCCAGCGGGAGACTGCAAGAGACCCAGTACTTC
TRBV28	TRBJ1-2	TRBD1	.	CASSLWDRGGYTF	TGTGCCAGCAGTTTATGGGACAGGGGTGGCTACACCTTC
TRBV2	TRBJ2-7	TRBD1	few	CATLSDRDEGYEQYF	TGTGCCACCCTATCGGACAGGGATGAGGGCTACGAGCAGTACTTC
TRBV2	TRBJ1-5	.	few	CASSGRSLNQPQHF	TGTGCCAGCAGTGGACGGTCCCTCAATCAGCCCCAGCATTTT
TRBV2	TRBJ2-5	.	.	CASSEVDGEVAQETQYF	TGTGCCAGCAGCGAGGTAGACGGGGAAGTGGCCCAAGAGACCCAGTACTTC
TRBV7-9	TRBJ2-7	.	.	CASSLAESYEQYF	TGTGCCAGCAGCTTGGCAGAATCCTACGAGCAGTACTTC
TRBV4-1	TRBJ2-7	.	.	CASSQTLGEQYF	TGCGCCAGCAGCCAAACTCTAGGCGAGCAGTACTTC
TRBV7-6	TRBJ1-1	TRBD1	.	CASSLGTGTNTEAFF	TGTGCCAGCAGCTTAGGGACAGGGACGAACACTGAAGCTTTCTTT
TRBV5-4	TRBJ2-7	.	.	CASSPGEQGRNEQYF	TGTGCCAGCAGCCCTGGAGAACAGGGTAGAAACGAGCAGTACTTC
TRBV27	TRBJ2-3	.	.	CASSLLRLEGGDTQYF	TGTGCCAGCAGTTTACTTAGGCTGGAGGGTGGGGATACGCAGTATTTT
TRBV21-1	TRBJ2-7	.	.	CASSKEIVCGTGEYEQYF	TGTGCCAGCAGCAAAGAGATCGTTTGTGGGACAGGAGAGTACGAGCAGTACTTC
TRBV5-6	TRBJ1-1	.	few	CASSLGGNTEAFF	TGTGCCAGCAGCTTGGGAGGGAACACTGAAGCTTTCTTT
TRBV27	TRBJ2-5	TRBD1	.	CASSPYDRGETQYF	TGTGCCAGCAGTCCGTATGACAGGGGGGAGACCCAGTACTTC
TRBV5-8	TRBJ2-2	TRBD2	.	CASSLHGLAGIANTGELFF	TGTGCCAGCAGCTTGCATGGACTAGCGGGTATCGCGAACACCGGGGAGCTGTTTTTT
TRBV7-2	TRBJ2-1	.	.	CASSLDQYNEQFF	TGTGCCAGCAGCTTAGACCAGTACAATGAGCAGTTCTTC
TRBV7-8	TRBJ2-7	TRBD1	.	CASSFVGTGTYEQYF	TGTGCCAGCAGCTTTGTTGGGACAGGGACCTACGAGCAGTACTTC
TRBV2	TRBJ2-4	.	.	CASSESGLLVIQYF	TGTGCCAGCAGTGAATCAGGGCTCCTGGTCATTCAGTACTTC
TRBV15	TRBJ2-3	.	.	CATSGGGTFTDTQYF	TGTGCCACCAGCGGGGGGGGCACCTTCACAGATACGCAGTATTTT
TRBV7-9	TRBJ2-2	TRBD2	.	CASSLGSGRNTGELFF	TGTGCCAGCAGCTTAGGTAGCGGGAGGAACACCGGGGAGCTGTTTTTT
TRBV4-2	TRBJ1-1	.	few	CASSQSLDLGTEAFF	TGTGCCAGCAGCCAAAGCCTGGACTTGGGGACTGAAGCTTTCTTT
TRBV4-1	TRBJ2-5	.	.	CASSQDRPGAETQYF	TGCGCCAGCAGCCAAGATCGTCCGGGGGCAGAGACCCAGTACTTC
TRBV9	TRBJ2-5	.	.	CASSVDEGLQETQYF	TGTGCCAGCAGCGTAGACGAGGGGTTACAAGAGACCCAGTACTTC
TRBV5-1	TRBJ1-4	.	.	CASSTSGTKEKLFF	TGCGCCAGCAGCACCTCCGGGACGAAGGAAAAACTGTTTTTT
TRBV29-1	TRBJ2-5	TRBD2	.	CSVGIPAGGPETQYF	TGCAGCGTTGGAATCCCAGCGGGAGGGCCGGAGACCCAGTACTTC
TRBV10-3	TRBJ2-7	.	.	CAIRTGIFYEQYF	TGTGCCATCAGAACAGGGATATTCTACGAGCAGTACTTC
TRBV4-3	TRBJ2-1	.	.	CASSQERTNNEQFF	TGCGCCAGCAGCCAAGAGAGGACCAACAATGAGCAGTTCTTC
TRBV6-5	TRBJ2-7	.	.	CASSYGGEQYF	TGTGCCAGCAGTTACGGCGGGGAGCAGTACTTC
TRBV6-1	TRBJ2-1	TRBD1	.	CASSEEPYQGQGNEQFF	TGTGCCAGCAGTGAAGAACCTTATCAGGGACAGGGCAATGAGCAGTTCTTC
TRBV30	TRBJ1-2	.	once	CAWSAMTDGYTF	TGTGCCTGGAGTGCCATGACAGATGGCTACACCTTC
TRBV7-9	TRBJ2-3	TRBD2	.	CASSFPSGTPDTQYF	TGTGCCAGCAGTTTCCCTAGCGGGACCCCAGATACGCAGTATTTT
TRBV4-1	TRBJ2-7	.	once	CASSPTLVISYEQYF	TGCGCCAGCAGCCCCACACTAGTGATCTCCTACGAGCAGTACTTC
TRBV13	TRBJ2-1	TRBD1	.	CASSYHPTGAIHNEQFF	TGTGCCAGCAGCTACCACCCGACAGGGGCGATACACAATGAGCAGTTCTTC
TRBV6-5	TRBJ1-2	.	few	CATLGHLSGLGYTF	TGTGCCACCCTAGGACACCTTAGCGGACTTGGCTACACCTTC
TRBV2	TRBJ1-5	.	.	CASRAPAHNQPQHF	TGTGCCAGCAGGGCCCCAGCTCACAATCAGCCCCAGCATTTT
TRBV28	TRBJ2-7	.	.	CASKRGRGIYEQYF	TGTGCCAGCAAAAGGGGGAGGGGAATTTACGAGCAGTACTTC
TRBV7-6	TRBJ2-5	.	.	CASSTTTGDETQYF	TGTGCCAGCAGCACCACGACCGGGGATGAGACCCAGTACTTC
TRBV10-2	TRBJ1-5	.	.	CASSGNPLWGAVYQPQHF	TGCGCCAGCAGTGGCAACCCTCTATGGGGGGCGGTTTATCAGCCCCAGCATTTT